This T cell receptor (beta chain) originates from a study of blood T cell repertoires in COVID-19. Study information: COVID-19 samples collected from the United States, Italy and Spain covered acute and convalescent phases. From T cells, B-cell-depleted T cells, or PBMCs came the material, which was cDNA or gDNA.

J gave up 3 bases and V 0 bases, and 3 bases lay outside the gene matches. The V gene's germline CDR1 is SGDLS and CDR2 YYNGEE. The CDR3 runs to 15 residues. This table comes from immunoSEQ multiplex PCR, and its TCRdb copy is limited to in-frame clones, with some not included. The table shows over 110,000 clones, with roughly 88% occurring only once. A word on this clone: Other DNA sequences in this specimen translate into the identical CDR3.

The chain uses TRBV9 and TRBJ2-1; 7 bases are a match to TRBD2. The origin of this receptor is a woman aged 50 to 60 with acute or convalescent COVID-19. The specimen was peripheral blood. CDR3 residues: CASSVALADYNEQFF. CDR3 DNA sequence: TGTGCCAGCAGCGTAGCGCTAGCGGACTACAATGAGCAGTTCTTC. Looking up the rest from reference TRBV9 and TRBJ2-1 gives the full variable domain: DSGVTQTPKHLITATGQRVTLRCSPRSGDLSVYWYQQSLDQGLQFLIQYYNGEERAKGNILERFSAQQFPDLHSELNLSSLELGDSALYFCASSVALADYNEQFFGPGTRLTVL.